This T cell receptor beta chain originates from a study of CD8+ T cells in alopecia areata. Study results and caveats: Higher clonality than in normal scalp was seen in lesional scalp, especially alopecia totalis/universalis.

This clone has just one count. Antigen unknown. Germline CDR1 PRHDT, CDR2 FYEKMQ (reference sequence). This CDR3 is 19 amino acids long. Trimming took 4 bases from V and 0 from J, leaving 19 bases between them. The sequencing template was cDNA reverse transcribed from extracted RNA. Measured with immunoSEQ multiplex PCR; TCRdb has only the in-frame clones, and not every one. The data contain more than 150,000 clones, around 55% of them singletons. This sequence joins TRBV13 and TRBJ2-6; D is unclear. The clonotype comes from a human donor with alopecia areata. The specimen comprised CD8+ T cells sorted from blood, sampled at week 0. This CDR3 is CASSYSIDWVRSGANVLTF. CDR3 DNA sequence: TGTGCCAGCAGCTATAGCATAGACTGGGTACGCTCTGGGGCCAACGTCCTGACTTTC. Filled out from reference TRBV13 and TRBJ2-6, the complete variable domain reads AAGVIQSPRHLIKEKRETATLKCYPIPRHDTVYWYQQGPGQDPQFLISFYEKMQSDKGSIPDRFSAQQFSDYHSELNMSSLELGDSALYFCASSYSIDWVRSGANVLTFGAGSRLTVL.